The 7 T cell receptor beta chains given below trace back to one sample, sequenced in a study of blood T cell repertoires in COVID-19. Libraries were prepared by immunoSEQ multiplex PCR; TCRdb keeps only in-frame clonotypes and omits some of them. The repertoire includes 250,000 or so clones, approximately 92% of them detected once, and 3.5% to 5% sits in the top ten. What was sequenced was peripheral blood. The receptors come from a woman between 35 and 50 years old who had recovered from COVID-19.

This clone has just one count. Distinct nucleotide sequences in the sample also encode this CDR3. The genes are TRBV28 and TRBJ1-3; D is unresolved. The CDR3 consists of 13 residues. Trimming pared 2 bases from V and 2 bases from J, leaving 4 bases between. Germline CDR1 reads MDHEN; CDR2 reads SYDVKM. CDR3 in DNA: TGTGCCAGCAGTTTACTCGCTGGAAACACCATATATTTT. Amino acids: CASSLLAGNTIYF.

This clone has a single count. The CDR3 nucleotides are TGCAGCGTTGATAAAGAGGGAATGAACACTGAAGCTTTCTTT. Translation gives CSVDKEGMNTEAFF. The chain links TRBV29-1 to TRBJ1-1; D remains unclear. This CDR3 spans 14 amino acids. Per the germline V gene, CDR1 is SQVTM and CDR2 is ANQGSEA. Trimming shortened V by 3 bases and J by 0 bases, and 11 bases separated the two germline ends.

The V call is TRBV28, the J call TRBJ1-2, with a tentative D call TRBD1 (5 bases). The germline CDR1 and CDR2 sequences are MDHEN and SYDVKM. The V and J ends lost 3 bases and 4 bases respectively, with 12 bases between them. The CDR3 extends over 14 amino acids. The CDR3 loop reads CASSFYRGGYGYTF. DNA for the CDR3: TGTGCCAGCAGTTTCTATCGGGGGGGCTATGGCTACACCTTC.

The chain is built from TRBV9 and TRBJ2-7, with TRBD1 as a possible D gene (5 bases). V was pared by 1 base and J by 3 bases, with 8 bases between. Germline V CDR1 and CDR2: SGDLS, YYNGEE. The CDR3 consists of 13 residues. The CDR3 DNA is TGTGCCAGCAGCGTACATACAGGCTACGAGCAGTACTTC. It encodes CASSVHTGYEQYF.

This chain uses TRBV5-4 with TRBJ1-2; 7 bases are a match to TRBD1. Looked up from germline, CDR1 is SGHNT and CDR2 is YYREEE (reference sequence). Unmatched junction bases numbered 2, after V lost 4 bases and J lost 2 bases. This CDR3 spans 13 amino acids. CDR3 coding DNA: TGTGCCAGCAGCACAGGGGAGAACTATGGCTACACCTTC. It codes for CASSTGENYGYTF.

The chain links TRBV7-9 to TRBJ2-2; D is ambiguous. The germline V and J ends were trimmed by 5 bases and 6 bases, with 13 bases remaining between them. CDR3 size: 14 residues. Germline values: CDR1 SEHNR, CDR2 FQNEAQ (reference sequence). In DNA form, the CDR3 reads TGTGCCAGCAGCCATGGCCGTGAGGCCGGGGAGCTGTTTTTT. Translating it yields CASSHGREAGELFF.

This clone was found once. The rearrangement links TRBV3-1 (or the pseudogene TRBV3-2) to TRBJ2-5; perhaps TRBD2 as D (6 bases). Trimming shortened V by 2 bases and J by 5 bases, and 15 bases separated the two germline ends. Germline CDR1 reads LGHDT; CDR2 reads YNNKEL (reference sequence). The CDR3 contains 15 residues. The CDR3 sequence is CASSQTRTEGETQYF. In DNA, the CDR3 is TGTGCCAGCAGCCAAACGAGGACGGAGGGGGAGACCCAGTACTTC.